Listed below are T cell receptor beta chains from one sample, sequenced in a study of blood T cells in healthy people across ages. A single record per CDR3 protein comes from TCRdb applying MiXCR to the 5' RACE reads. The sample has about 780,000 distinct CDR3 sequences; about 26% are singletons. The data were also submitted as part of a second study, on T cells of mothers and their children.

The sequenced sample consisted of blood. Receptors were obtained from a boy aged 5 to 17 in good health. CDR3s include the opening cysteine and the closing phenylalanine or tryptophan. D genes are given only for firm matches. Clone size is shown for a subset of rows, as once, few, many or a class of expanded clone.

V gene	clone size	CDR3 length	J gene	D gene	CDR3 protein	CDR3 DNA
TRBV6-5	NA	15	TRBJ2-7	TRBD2	CASRTGLAGANEQYF	TGTGCCAGCAGAACTGGACTAGCGGGGGCGAACGAGCAGTACTTC
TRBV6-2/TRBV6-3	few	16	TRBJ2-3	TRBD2	CASSYLSGDVTDTQYF	TGTGCCAGCAGCTACCTTAGCGGGGATGTCACAGATACGCAGTATTTT
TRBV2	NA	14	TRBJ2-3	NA	CASRAQGGGDTQYF	TGTGCCAGCAGGGCGCAGGGGGGTGGAGATACGCAGTATTTT
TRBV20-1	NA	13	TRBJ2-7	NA	CSASEGQTYEQYF	TGCAGTGCTAGTGAAGGACAGACCTACGAGCAGTACTTC
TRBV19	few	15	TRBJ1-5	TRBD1	CASTSDRVSTDTQHF	TGTGCCAGTACCTCAGACAGGGTGAGCACAGATACGCAGCATTTT
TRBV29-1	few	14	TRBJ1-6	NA	CSVGGQIPNSPLHF	TGCAGCGTTGGAGGACAGATACCCAATTCACCCCTCCACTTT
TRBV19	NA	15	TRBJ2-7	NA	CASSMLGSVTYEQYF	TGTGCCAGTAGTATGTTGGGCAGCGTTACCTACGAGCAGTACTTC
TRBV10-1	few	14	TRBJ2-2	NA	CASSGTSNTGELFF	TGCGCCAGTTCCGGGACGTCGAACACCGGGGAGCTGTTTTTT
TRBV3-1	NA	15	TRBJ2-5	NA	CANSQTLAPELGQYF	TGTGCCAACAGCCAAACACTAGCCCCTGAGTTGGGCCAGTACTTC
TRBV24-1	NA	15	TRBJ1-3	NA	CATSDLTLSGNTIYF	TGTGCCACCAGTGATCTGACACTCTCTGGAAACACCATATATTTT
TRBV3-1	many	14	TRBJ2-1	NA	CASSQAYSPNEQFF	TGTGCCAGCAGCCAAGCTTACAGCCCGAATGAGCAGTTCTTC
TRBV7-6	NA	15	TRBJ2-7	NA	CASSPERGNSYEQYF	TGTGCCAGCAGCCCGGAGAGAGGAAATTCTTACGAGCAGTACTTC
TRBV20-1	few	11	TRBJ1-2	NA	CSRKVNYGYTF	TGCAGTCGGAAGGTGAACTATGGCTACACCTTC
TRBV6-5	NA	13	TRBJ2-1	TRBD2	CASRWTSGNEQFF	TGTGCCAGCAGATGGACTAGCGGGAATGAGCAGTTCTTC
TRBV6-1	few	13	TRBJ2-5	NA	CAGSPGRRETQYF	TGTGCCGGATCACCAGGTCGGCGAGAGACCCAGTACTTC
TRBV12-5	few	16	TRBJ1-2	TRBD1	CASGFAGQGMRYGYTF	TGTGCTAGTGGTTTCGCTGGACAGGGGATGCGGTATGGCTACACCTTC
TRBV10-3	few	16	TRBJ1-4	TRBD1	CAISDRTGTGDEKLFF	TGTGCCATCAGTGATAGAACCGGGACAGGGGACGAAAAACTGTTTTTT
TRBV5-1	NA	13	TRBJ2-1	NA	CASSLGGVQGQFF	TGCGCCAGCAGCTTGGGAGGGGTTCAGGGGCAGTTCTTC
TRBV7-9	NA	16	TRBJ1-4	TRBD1	CASSSVGTATNEKLFF	TGTGCCAGCAGCTCAGTGGGGACAGCAACTAATGAAAAACTGTTTTTT
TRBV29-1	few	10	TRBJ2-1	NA	CSVEDAPQFF	TGCAGCGTGGAAGACGCCCCGCAGTTCTTC
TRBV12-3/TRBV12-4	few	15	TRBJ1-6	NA	CASSPTGEGNSPLHF	TGTGCCAGCAGCCCGACAGGCGAAGGGAATTCACCCCTCCACTTT
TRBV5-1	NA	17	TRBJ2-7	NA	CASSFAGSSDGVYEQYF	TGCGCCAGCAGCTTTGCAGGGTCTTCCGATGGGGTCTACGAGCAGTACTTC
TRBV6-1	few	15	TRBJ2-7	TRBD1	CASRTRTGGAGEQYF	TGTGCCAGCAGGACCAGGACAGGGGGCGCGGGGGAGCAGTACTTC
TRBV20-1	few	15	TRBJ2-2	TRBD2	CSARGAGAPFGELFF	TGCAGTGCTAGAGGAGCGGGGGCGCCCTTCGGGGAGCTGTTTTTT